This T cell receptor (beta chain) was identified during a study of T cell repertoires in ileal Crohn's disease. Surgical specimens yielded lamina propria lymphocytes, which were density-gradient separated and then sorted. The CDR3 contains 15 residues. J was trimmed by 5 bases and V by 5 bases; bases with no gene match: 8. Looked up from germline, CDR1 is SGHAT and CDR2 is FQDESV (reference sequence). As for this clone: Its antigen is not identified.

Repertoires were generated with immunoSEQ multiplex PCR, while TCRdb's copy carries only in-frame clones and drops some. The top ten hold approximately 2% of the sample, which has roughly 3,000 clones, less than 95% seen once. Study outcomes and limitations: Clonality above 26.8% at surgery always came with endoscopic recurrence. Clonal expansions were more frequent in active smokers than non-smokers at surgery.

The sequencing input was CD4+ T cells sorted from the ileum. The J gene is TRBJ2-1, the V gene TRBV11-1; 8 bases align to TRBD1. This TCR derives from an adult with Crohn's disease. The chain's CDR3 is CASSRVDRDDNEQFF. In DNA form, the CDR3 reads TGTGCCAGCAGCCGTGTGGACAGGGATGACAATGAGCAGTTCTTC.